Each of the 16 T cell receptor beta chains below was sequenced from the same sample in a study of read filtering for tumor transcriptome and immune sequencing. Molecular barcoded adaptors covering alpha/delta and beta/gamma chains were used on 400 to 450 ng RNA. TCRdb fed the reads into MiXCR, producing one record per CDR3 protein. Among under 7,000 distinct CDR3 sequences listed, less than 25% were seen once. The sample consisted of a population of CD138-negative cells sorted from bone marrow. These receptors all come from a donor at least 40 years old with multiple myeloma.

In its sample, this clonotype is medium-sized (0.01 to 0.1%). The chain links TRBV20-1 to TRBJ1-6, with a weak D call TRBD1 (5 bases). The CDR3 loop spans 14 amino acids. The germline gives CDR1 DFQATT, CDR2 SNEGSKA (reference sequence). V lost 5 bases to trimming and J lost 7 bases, with 15 bases between them. CDR3 coding DNA: TGCAGTGCTCCTTTCATCAGGGACAATTCACCCCTCCACTTT. Its protein product is CSAPFIRDNSPLHF.

This clonotype was observed at least ten times. This chain links TRBV20-1 with TRBJ1-1, with unresolved D. The CDR3 loop spans 14 amino acids. The ends were cut back, 4 bases at V and 1 base at J, with 13 bases in the middle. Germline V gives CDR1 DFQATT, CDR2 SNEGSKA (reference sequence). The DNA for the CDR3 is TGCAGTGCTACATTGGGAGACGCGAACACTGAAGCTTTCTTT. This encodes CSATLGDANTEAFF.

This clonotype was seen at least ten times. This rearrangement joins TRBV4-1 to TRBJ2-3; 12 nucleotides agree with TRBD1. With 0 bases clipped from V and 6 bases from J, the junction kept 4 bases outside the gene matches. Germline V lookup: CDR1 MGHRA, CDR2 YSYEKL. The CDR3 sequence is 16 residues long. The DNA for the CDR3 is TGCGCCAGCAGCCAAGACGGGACAGGGGGCTGGGATACGCAGTATTTT. Translating it yields CASSQDGTGGWDTQYF.

To note about this clonotype: Only one base separates this from a far larger clonotype, so it likely reflects a read error. The chain combines TRBV7-8 with TRBJ1-6; D unclear. The CDR3 runs to 13 residues. Germline lookup yields CDR1 SGHVS and CDR2 FQNEAQ. In nucleotides, the CDR3 is TGTGCCAGCAGCTTATGGCCGAACACTGAAGCTTACTTT. Translated: CASSLWPNTEAYF.

Of note for this clonotype: At one end the junction does not follow the germline gene, possibly because of a read error. The V gene is TRBV7-9, the J gene TRBJ2-2, with D perhaps being TRBD1 or TRBD2 (6 bases each). This CDR3 spans 14 amino acids. Germline V gene lookup returns CDR1 SEHNR and CDR2 FQNEAQ (reference sequence). The CDR3 nucleotides are TGTGCCAGCAGCTTAGCAGCAGGGGCCGGGGGGCTGTTTTTT. This codes for CASSLAAGAGGLFF.

By share of the sample, this clonotype is medium-sized. V gene TRBV28 combines with J gene TRBJ2-1; D call uncertain. With 5 bases removed from V and 2 bases from J, the gap between germline ends came to 19 bases. In germline, CDR1 is MDHEN, CDR2 SYDVKM. The CDR3 has 17 residues. The DNA for the CDR3 is TGTGCCAGCAGTGTATCCCGACTCCATCGTCCCTACAATGAGCAGTTCTTC. It translates to CASSVSRLHRPYNEQFF.

In this sample, this clonotype turned up many times. This chain joins TRBV12-3 or TRBV12-4 and TRBJ2-5, with TRBD2 as a possible D gene (6 bases). This CDR3 region has 13 residues. V lost 5 bases and J lost 4, with 11 bases in between. CDR3 sequence reads: CASSIASAETQYF. The CDR3 DNA reads TGTGCCAGCAGTATCGCTAGCGCAGAGACCCAGTACTTC.

This clonotype was seen ten or more times. This chain links TRBV6-6 with TRBJ1-1; TRBD1 might be the D (6 bases). Germline V gene sequence: CDR1 MNHNY, CDR2 SVGAGI (reference sequence). The CDR3 sequence is 17 residues long. V dropped 2 bases and J dropped 4 bases, with 20 bases sitting between them. CDR3 region: CASSYRGGGGGGTEAFF. As DNA, the CDR3 is TGTGCCAGCAGTTACAGGGGCGGAGGGGGAGGGGGCACTGAAGCTTTCTTT.

The V call is TRBV21-1, the J call TRBJ2-5. TRBV21-1 is annotated as a pseudogene. This CDR3 has 15 amino acids. The CDR3 nucleotides read TGTGCCAGCAGCCCCATACAGCTATCTCAAGAGACCCAGTACTTC. Its protein is CASSPIQLSQETQYF.

About this clonotype: This may be a read error: a much more frequent sequence differs by one nucleotide. Without the conserved terminal phenylalanine or tryptophan, this CDR3 likely stems from a read error. V and J are TRBV29-1 and TRBJ1-3; no firm D call. V was clipped by 3 bases and J by 4 bases, with 7 bases between them. Germline V gene data show CDR1 as SQVTM and CDR2 as ANQGSEA. The CDR3 runs to 12 residues. Here the CDR3 reads CSVDGAGNTIYS. The CDR3 DNA sequence: TGCAGCGTTGACGGAGCGGGAAACACCATATATTCT.

This clonotype was observed many times. The chain couples TRBV7-2 to TRBJ2-5; D is unresolved. The CDR3 extends over 13 amino acids. Trimming stripped 1 base from V and 4 bases from J, with 7 bases between. CDR1 is SGHTA, CDR2 FQGNSA, per germline. The CDR3 DNA reads TGTGCCAGCAGCTTAGGCTTGCGAGAGACCCAGTACTTC. Its translation is CASSLGLRETQYF.

This clonotype was seen ten or more times. V and J are TRBV5-1 and TRBJ2-5; the D is unclear. Germline V CDR1 and CDR2: SGHRS, YFSETQ. The CDR3 contains 14 residues. Trimming left V 2 bases short and J 0 bases short, with 8 bases between. The DNA for the CDR3 is TGCGCCAGCAGCTTCAGGATAAACCAAGAGACCCAGTACTTC. Protein product: CASSFRINQETQYF.

By share, this clonotype counts as large. CDR3 protein: CASSLVAGYNEQFF. CDR3 DNA sequence: TGTGCCAGCAGCTTAGTAGCGGGATACAATGAGCAGTTCTTC. J is TRBJ2-1 and V is TRBV11-2; 8 bases map to TRBD2. The CDR3 covers 14 residues. V lost 1 base and J lost 4; bases outside the gene matches: 0. Germline V gene sequence: CDR1 SGHAT, CDR2 FQNNGV.

This clonotype was seen many times. The chain employs TRBV11-3 and TRBJ2-1; D is perhaps TRBD1 (6 bases). Germline assignment: CDR1 SGHNT and CDR2 YENEEA. The CDR3 runs to 13 residues. The ends were cut back, 5 bases at V and 4 bases at J, with 9 bases in the middle. CDR3 sequence (DNA): TGTGCCAGCAGCAAAGGGACATACAATGAGCAGTTCTTC. It is translated as CASSKGTYNEQFF.

This clonotype was found a few times. Since a far larger clone is one base different, this is likely a read error. The rearrangement links TRBV10-3 to TRBJ1-6, with 7 bases matching TRBD1. Germline-derived CDR1 and CDR2 are ENHRY and SYGVKD. The CDR3 consists of 16 residues. In DNA, the CDR3 is TGTGCCATCAGGAGAGATGTTGGCAGGGGGTTTAAGGAAGCTCTCTTT. Amino acids: CAIRRDVGRGFKEALF.

The sample holds many counts of this clonotype. The chain joins TRBV2 to TRBJ2-7, with a possible D match to TRBD2 (6 bases). V was shortened by 3 bases and J by 3 bases, with 15 bases between the two germline ends. Germline loops: CDR1 SNHLY, CDR2 FYNNEI. This CDR3 is built from 15 residues. Here the CDR3 reads CASSDGREIIYEQYF. The CDR3 DNA reads TGTGCCAGCAGTGACGGGCGGGAAATAATCTACGAGCAGTACTTC.